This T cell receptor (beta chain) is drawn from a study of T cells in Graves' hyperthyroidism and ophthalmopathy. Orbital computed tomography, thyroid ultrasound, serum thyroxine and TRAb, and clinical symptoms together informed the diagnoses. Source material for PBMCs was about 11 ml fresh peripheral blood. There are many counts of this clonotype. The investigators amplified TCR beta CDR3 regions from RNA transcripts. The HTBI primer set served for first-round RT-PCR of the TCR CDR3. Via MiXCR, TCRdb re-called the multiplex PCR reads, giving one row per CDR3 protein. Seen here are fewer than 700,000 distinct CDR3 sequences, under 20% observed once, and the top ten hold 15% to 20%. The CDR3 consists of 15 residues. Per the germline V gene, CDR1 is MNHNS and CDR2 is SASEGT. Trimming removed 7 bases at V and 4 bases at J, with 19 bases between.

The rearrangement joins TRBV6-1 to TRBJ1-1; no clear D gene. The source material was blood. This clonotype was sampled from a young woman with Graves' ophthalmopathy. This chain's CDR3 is CASTFLPREGTEAFF. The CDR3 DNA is TGTGCCAGCACCTTCCTCCCAAGGGAGGGCACTGAAGCTTTCTTT.